The clone carrying this T cell receptor (beta chain) was seen only a few times. What it binds is not known. This record comes from a study of beta chain features in type 1 diabetes. The authors reverse transcribed all of the isolated RNA, so sequencing captured expressed TCRB transcripts. The protocol was immunoSEQ multiplex PCR, while the TCRdb copy is restricted to in-frame clones and leaves out a portion. Of more than 350,000 clones in the sample, around 10% were seen once. Study conclusions and caveats: These data did not resolve whether HLA type affects TCRB rearrangement. In cDNA sequencing, cells with high TCR expression could be over-represented.

The CDR3 totals 14 residues. Looked up from germline, CDR1 is SGDLS and CDR2 is YYNGEE. V was cut by 3 bases and J by 2 bases, with 9 bases left in between. The TCR was taken from a woman between 18 and 30 years old in good health. Sequencing was done on a sample of naive CD4+ T cells from blood. This rearrangement joins TRBV9 to TRBJ1-5; TRBD1 is a possible D gene (6 bases). CDR3 region: CASSAPGGNQPQHF. The CDR3 DNA sequence: TGTGCCAGCAGCGCCCCAGGGGGCAATCAGCCCCAGCATTTT.